The present entry profiles one T cell receptor (beta chain) with its context. Its specificity is not known. These data originate in a study of blood T cells in healthy people across ages. General study findings and limits: Researchers report that TCR beta diversity correlated strongly with naive T cell percentage.

V was pared by 3 bases and J by 5 bases, with 10 bases between. The CDR3 runs to 14 residues. From germline, CDR1 is KGHSH and CDR2 LQKENI. A J-beta primer mix and a sample-barcoded 5' primer were used in a second PCR of about 7 to 11 cycles. A single record per CDR3 protein comes from TCRdb applying MiXCR to the 5' RACE reads. This sample has fewer than 1.5 million distinct CDR3 sequences, with about 43% found just once. This chain connects TRBV18 to TRBJ2-2; D ambiguous. This clonotype originated in a woman under 30 in good health. The sample was blood. CDR3 loop: CASSPQPGTGELFF. The CDR3 region has the DNA TGTGCCAGCTCACCCCAACCTGGAACCGGGGAGCTGTTTTTT.